The present T cell receptor beta chain was sequenced within a study of T cells in Graves' hyperthyroidism and ophthalmopathy. For the study at large: Peripheral blood was acquired at first diagnosis, ahead of any therapy whatsoever.

Regions amplified from RNA transcripts were the TCR beta CDR3 regions. HTBI primers were employed in a first-round RT-PCR of the TCR CDR3. Using its own MiXCR run on the multiplex PCR reads, TCRdb lists one record per CDR3 protein. Altogether a few hundred thousand distinct CDR3 sequences are present, about 15% being singletons, with the ten largest covering roughly 13%. Germline V gene sequence: CDR1 LGHDT, CDR2 YNNKEL (reference sequence). CDR3 length: 18 residues. With 0 bases clipped from V and 5 bases from J, the junction kept 14 bases outside the gene matches. The study defined stable Graves' hyperthyroidism as no ophthalmopathy progression within 18 months. These patients, aged 18 to 65, had recently diagnosed hyperthyroidism lasting under 2 months.

The rearrangement joins TRBV3-1 to TRBJ2-7; 9 positions match TRBD2. The clonotype comes from a woman between 35 and 50 years old with Graves' hyperthyroidism. Sequenced material: blood. The DNA for the CDR3 is TGTGCCAGCAGCCAAGATCCCCCAAGCGGGAGGTATCAGGACGAGCAGTACTTC. Its protein product is CASSQDPPSGRYQDEQYF.